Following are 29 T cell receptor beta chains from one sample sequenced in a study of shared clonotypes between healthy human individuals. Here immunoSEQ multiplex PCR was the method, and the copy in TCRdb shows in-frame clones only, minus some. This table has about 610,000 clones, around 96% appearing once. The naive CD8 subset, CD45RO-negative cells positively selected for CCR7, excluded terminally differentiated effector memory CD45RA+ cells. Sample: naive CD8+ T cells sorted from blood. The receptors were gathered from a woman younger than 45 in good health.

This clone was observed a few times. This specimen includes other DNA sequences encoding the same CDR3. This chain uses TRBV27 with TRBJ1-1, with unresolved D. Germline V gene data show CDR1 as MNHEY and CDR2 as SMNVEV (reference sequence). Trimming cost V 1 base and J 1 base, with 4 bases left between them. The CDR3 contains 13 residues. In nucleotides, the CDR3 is TGTGCCAGCAGTTTATGGGGGAACACTGAAGCTTTCTTT. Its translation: CASSLWGNTEAFF.

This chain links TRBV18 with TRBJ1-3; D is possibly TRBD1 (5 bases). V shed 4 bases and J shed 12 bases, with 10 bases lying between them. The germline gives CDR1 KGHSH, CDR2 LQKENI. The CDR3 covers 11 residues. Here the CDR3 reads CASSRQRDIYF. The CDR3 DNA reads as TGTGCCAGCTCACGACAGAGAGACATATATTTT.

CDR3 sequence reads: CASKTGGTGELFF. CDR3 DNA: TGTGCCAGCAAGACAGGGGGCACCGGGGAGCTGTTTTTT. The chain links TRBV19 to TRBJ2-2, with 9 bases fitting TRBD1. Germline trimming cut 9 bases from V and 4 bases from J; bases unmatched to any gene: 3. This CDR3 has 13 amino acids. Germline assignment: CDR1 LNHDA and CDR2 SQIVND (reference sequence). The full variable domain, rest sourced from reference TRBV19 and TRBJ2-2, is DGGITQSPKYLFRKEGQNVTLSCEQNLNHDAMYWYRQDPGQGLRLIYYSQIVNDFQKGDIAEGYSVSREKKESFPLTVTSAQKNPTAFYLCASKTGGTGELFFGEGSRLTVL.

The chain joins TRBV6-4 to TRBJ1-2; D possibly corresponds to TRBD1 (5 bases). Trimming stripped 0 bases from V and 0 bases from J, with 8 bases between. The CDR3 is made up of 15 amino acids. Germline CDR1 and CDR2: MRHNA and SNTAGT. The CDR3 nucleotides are TGTGCCAGCAGTGACTCTCAACAGGCTAACTATGGCTACACCTTC. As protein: CASSDSQQANYGYTF.

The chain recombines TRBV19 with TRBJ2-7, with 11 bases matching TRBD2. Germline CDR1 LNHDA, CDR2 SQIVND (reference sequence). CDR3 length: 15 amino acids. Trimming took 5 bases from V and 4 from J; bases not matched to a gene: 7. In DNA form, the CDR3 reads TGTGCCAGTAGTTGGGTTCTAGCGGGAGGTTACGAGCAGTACTTC. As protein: CASSWVLAGGYEQYF.

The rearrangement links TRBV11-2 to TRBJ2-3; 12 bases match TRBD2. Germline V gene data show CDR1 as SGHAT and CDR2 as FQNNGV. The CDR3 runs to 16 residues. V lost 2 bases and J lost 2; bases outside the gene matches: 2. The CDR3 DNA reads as TGTGCCAGCAGCTTAAGACTAGCGGGAGTCACAGATACGCAGTATTTT. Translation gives CASSLRLAGVTDTQYF.

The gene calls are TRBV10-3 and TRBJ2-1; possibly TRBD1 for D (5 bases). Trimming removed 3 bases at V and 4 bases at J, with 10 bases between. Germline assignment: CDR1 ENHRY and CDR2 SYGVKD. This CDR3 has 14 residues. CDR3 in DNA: TGTGCCATCAGTGACGAACAGGCTTACAATGAGCAGTTCTTC. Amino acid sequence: CAISDEQAYNEQFF.

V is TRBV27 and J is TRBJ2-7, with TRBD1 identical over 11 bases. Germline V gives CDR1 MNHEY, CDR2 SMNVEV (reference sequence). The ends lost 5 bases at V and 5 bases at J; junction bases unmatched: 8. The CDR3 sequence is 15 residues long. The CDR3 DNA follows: TGTGCCAGCAGTGCCGGACAGGGGGCGCTTAACGAGCAGTACTTC. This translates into CASSAGQGALNEQYF.

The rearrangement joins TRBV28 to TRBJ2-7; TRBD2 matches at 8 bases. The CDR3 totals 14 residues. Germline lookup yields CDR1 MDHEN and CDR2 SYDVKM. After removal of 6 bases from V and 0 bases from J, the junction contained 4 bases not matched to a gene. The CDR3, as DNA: TGTGCCAGCAGAGCCGGGACTAGCTCCTACGAGCAGTACTTC. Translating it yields CASRAGTSSYEQYF.

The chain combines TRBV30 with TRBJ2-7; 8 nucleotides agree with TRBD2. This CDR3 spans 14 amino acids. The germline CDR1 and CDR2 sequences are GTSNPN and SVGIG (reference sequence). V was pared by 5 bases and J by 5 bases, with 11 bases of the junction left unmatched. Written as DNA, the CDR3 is TGTGCCTGGGGACCCGGGGCGGGAGGTAACGAGCAGTACTTC. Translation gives CAWGPGAGGNEQYF.

The CDR3 loop is CASSLGLAGGLLGMEQFF. The CDR3 DNA reads as TGCGCCAGCAGCTTGGGACTAGCGGGAGGACTCCTCGGGATGGAGCAGTTCTTC. The J gene is TRBJ2-1, the V gene TRBV5-1; 13 positions agree with TRBD2. This CDR3 is built from 18 residues. V shed 0 bases and J 10 bases; nucleotides not matched to a gene: 13. CDR1 is SGHRS, CDR2 YFSETQ, per germline. Together with reference TRBV5-1 and TRBJ2-1, the CDR3 gives the full variable domain: KAGVTQTPRYLIKTRGQQVTLSCSPISGHRSVSWYQQTPGQGLQFLFEYFSETQRNKGNFPGRFSGRQFSNSRSEMNVSTLELGDSALYLCASSLGLAGGLLGMEQFFGPGTRLTVL.

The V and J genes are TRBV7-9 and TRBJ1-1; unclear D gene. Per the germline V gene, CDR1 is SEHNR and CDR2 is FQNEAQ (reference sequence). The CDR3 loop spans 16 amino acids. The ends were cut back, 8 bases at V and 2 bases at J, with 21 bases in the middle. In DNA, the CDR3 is TGTGCCAGCGGCCCAGCCCTCGACGGCCTCAACACTGAAGCTTTCTTT. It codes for CASGPALDGLNTEAFF.

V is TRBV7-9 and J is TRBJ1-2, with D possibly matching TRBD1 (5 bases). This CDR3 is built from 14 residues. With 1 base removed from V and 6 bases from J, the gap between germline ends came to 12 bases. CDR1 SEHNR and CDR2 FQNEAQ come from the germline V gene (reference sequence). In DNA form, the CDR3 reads TGTGCCAGCAGCTTAGATCCAGGGAGCGATGGCTACACCTTC. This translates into CASSLDPGSDGYTF.

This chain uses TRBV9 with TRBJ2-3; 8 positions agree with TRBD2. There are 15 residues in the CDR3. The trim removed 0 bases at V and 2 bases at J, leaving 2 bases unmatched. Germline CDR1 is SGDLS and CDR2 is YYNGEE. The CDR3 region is CASSVGSGITDTQYF. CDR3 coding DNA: TGTGCCAGCAGCGTAGGTAGCGGGATCACAGATACGCAGTATTTT.

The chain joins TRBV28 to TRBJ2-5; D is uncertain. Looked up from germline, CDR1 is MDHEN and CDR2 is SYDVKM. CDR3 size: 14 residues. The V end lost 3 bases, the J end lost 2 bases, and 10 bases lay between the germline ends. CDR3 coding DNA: TGTGCCAGCAGTTTTATAGCCTCTCAAGAGACCCAGTACTTC. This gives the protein CASSFIASQETQYF.

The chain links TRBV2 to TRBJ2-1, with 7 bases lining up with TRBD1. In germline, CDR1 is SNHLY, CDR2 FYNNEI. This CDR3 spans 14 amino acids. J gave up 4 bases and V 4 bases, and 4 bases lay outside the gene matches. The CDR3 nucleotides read TGTGCCAGCAGTGCAGGGGGAGCGTACAATGAGCAGTTCTTC. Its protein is CASSAGGAYNEQFF.

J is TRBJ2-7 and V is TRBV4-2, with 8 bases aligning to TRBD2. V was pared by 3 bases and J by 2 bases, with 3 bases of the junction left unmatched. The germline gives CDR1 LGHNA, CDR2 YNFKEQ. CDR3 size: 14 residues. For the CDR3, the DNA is TGTGCCAGCAGCCATTTTAGCGGGACCTACGAGCAGTACTTC. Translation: CASSHFSGTYEQYF.

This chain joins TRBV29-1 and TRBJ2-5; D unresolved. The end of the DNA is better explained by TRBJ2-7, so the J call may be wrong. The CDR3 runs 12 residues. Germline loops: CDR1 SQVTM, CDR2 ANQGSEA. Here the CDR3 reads CSVRGHSYEQYF. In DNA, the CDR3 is TGCAGCGTGAGAGGCCACTCCTACGAGCAGTACTTC.

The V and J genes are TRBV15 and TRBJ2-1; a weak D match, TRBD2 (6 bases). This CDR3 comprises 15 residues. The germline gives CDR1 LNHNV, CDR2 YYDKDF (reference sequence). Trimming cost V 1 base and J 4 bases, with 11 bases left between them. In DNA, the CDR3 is TGTGCCACCAGCAGAGTGCGGGATCATTACAATGAGCAGTTCTTC. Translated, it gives CATSRVRDHYNEQFF.

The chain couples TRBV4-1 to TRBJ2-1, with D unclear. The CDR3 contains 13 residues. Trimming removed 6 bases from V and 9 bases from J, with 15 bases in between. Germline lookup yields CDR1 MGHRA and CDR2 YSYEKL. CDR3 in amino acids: CASSYGLVGEQFF. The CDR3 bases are TGCGCCAGCAGTTACGGGCTAGTTGGTGAGCAGTTCTTC.

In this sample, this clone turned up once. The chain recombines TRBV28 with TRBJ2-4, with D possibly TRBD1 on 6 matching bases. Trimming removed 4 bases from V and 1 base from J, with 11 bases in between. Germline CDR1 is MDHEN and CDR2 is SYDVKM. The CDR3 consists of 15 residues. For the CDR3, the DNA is TGTGCCAGCAGTTGGGCAGGGGAGGCCAAAAACATTCAGTACTTC. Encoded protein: CASSWAGEAKNIQYF.

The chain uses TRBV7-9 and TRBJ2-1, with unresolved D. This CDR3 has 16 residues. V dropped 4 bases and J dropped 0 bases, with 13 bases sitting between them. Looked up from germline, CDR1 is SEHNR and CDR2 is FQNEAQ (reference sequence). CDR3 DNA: TGTGCCAGCAGCTCGCTCAACCCAAGCTCCTACAATGAGCAGTTCTTC. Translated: CASSSLNPSSYNEQFF.

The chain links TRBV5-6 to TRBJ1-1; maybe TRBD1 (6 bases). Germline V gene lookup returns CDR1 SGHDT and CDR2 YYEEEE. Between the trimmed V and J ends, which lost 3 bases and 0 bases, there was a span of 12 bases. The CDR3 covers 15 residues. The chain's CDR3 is CASSSGQFMNTEAFF. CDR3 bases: TGTGCCAGCAGCTCCGGACAGTTTATGAACACTGAAGCTTTCTTT.

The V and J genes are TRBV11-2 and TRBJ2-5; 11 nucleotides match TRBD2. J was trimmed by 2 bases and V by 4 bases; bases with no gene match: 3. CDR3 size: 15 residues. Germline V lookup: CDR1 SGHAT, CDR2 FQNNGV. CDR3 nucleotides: TGTGCCAGCAGCTCGGGACTAGCGGATCAAGAGACCCAGTACTTC. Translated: CASSSGLADQETQYF.

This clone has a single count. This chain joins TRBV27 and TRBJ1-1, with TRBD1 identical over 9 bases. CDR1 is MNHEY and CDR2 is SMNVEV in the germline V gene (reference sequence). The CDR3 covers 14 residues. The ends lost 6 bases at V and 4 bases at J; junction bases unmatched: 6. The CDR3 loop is CASSLTGGVTEAFF. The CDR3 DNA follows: TGTGCCAGCAGCCTGACAGGGGGGGTCACTGAAGCTTTCTTT.

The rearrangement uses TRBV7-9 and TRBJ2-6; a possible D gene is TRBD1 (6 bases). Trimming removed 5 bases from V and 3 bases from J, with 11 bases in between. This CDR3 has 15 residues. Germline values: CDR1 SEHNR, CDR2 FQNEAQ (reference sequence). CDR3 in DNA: TGTGCCAGCAGCCCCCAGGGGCTTGGGGCCAACGTCCTGACTTTC. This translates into CASSPQGLGANVLTF.

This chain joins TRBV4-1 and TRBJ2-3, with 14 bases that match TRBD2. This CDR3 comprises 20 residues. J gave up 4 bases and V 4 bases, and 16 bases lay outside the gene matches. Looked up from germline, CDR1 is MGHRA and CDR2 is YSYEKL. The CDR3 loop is CASSPRVMRETSGRADTQYF. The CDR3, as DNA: TGCGCCAGCAGCCCCCGAGTTATGCGAGAGACTAGCGGGAGGGCAGATACGCAGTATTTT.

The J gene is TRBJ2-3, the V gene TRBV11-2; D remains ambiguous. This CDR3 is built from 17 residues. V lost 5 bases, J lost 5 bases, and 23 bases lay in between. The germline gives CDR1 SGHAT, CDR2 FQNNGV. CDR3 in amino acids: CASSKLGSLGSGDTQYF. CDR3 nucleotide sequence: TGTGCCAGCAGCAAATTAGGGTCCCTAGGATCTGGAGATACGCAGTATTTT.

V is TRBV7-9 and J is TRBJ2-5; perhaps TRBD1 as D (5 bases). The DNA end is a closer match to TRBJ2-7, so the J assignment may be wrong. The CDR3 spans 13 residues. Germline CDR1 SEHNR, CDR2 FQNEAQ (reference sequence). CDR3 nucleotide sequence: TGTGCCAGCAGCCCCAGGGCTTCCTACGAGCAGTACTTC. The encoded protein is CASSPRASYEQYF.